This T cell receptor beta chain was recovered during a study of cytomegalovirus exposure and HLA in healthy donors. The PCR ran on 60 Vbeta and 13 Jbeta primers. Some clones are missing from TCRdb's copy, which holds only in-frame ones; the method was immunoSEQ multiplex PCR. The top ten clones hold about 4.4% of a sample with roughly 140,000 clones, about 80% of them seen once. The study, taken as a whole, reports: Sequencing likely produced, as an artifact, a cluster of highly shared sequence variants. Common viral pathogens (according to a later analysis) appeared linked to several of the most significant clusters.

This CDR3 has 11 amino acids. Per germline, CDR1 SEHNR and CDR2 FQNEAQ (reference sequence). A single count supports this clone. Its antigen is still unknown. The sample has other DNA sequences that encode this CDR3 too. The receptor comes from a man aged 35-49 years in good health and CMV-seronegative. The specimen sequenced was PBMCs. V is TRBV7-9 and J is TRBJ1-2; D is undetermined. The CDR3 coding sequence is TGTACGGGGTCACGAGGTGATGGCTACACCTTC. Encoded protein: CTGSRGDGYTF. Based on the CDR3 plus reference TRBV7-9 and TRBJ1-2, the full variable domain is DTGVSQNPRHKITKRGQNVTFRCDPISEHNRLYWYRQTLGQGPEFLTYFQNEAQLEKSRLLSDRFSAERPKGSFSTLEIQRTEQGDSAMYLCTGSRGDGYTFGSGTRLTVV.